The next 10 T cell receptor beta chains were all read from a single sample in a study of long-term antiretroviral therapy in people with HIV. Survey level was the resolution at which the v3.0 immunoSEQ assay ran. Profiled with immunoSEQ multiplex PCR; TCRdb holds only in-frame clones, not every one. Among about 24,000 clones listed, around four fifths were seen once. The material was unsorted PBMCs, obtained roughly 5.9 years after starting antiretroviral therapy. These receptor sequences come from a man aged 25-45 years with HIV.

This chain joins TRBV6-1 and TRBJ2-2, with D possibly called TRBD1 or TRBD2 (6 bases each). The germline CDR1 and CDR2 sequences are MNHNS and SASEGT. The CDR3 extends over 16 amino acids. V was shortened by 2 bases and J by 6 bases, with 16 bases between the two germline ends. CDR3 bases: TGTGCCAGCAGTGAATCACGGGGGCCTCGTTCCGGGGAGCTGTTTTTT. It codes for CASSESRGPRSGELFF.

The chain is built from TRBV9 and TRBJ1-6; possible D gene TRBD1, 6 bases. This CDR3 has 14 residues. Trimming shortened V by 7 bases and J by 6 bases, and 14 bases separated the two germline ends. The germline CDR1 and CDR2 sequences are SGDLS and YYNGEE. CDR3 region: CASRAEGGNSPLHF. The CDR3, as DNA: TGTGCCAGCCGGGCCGAGGGGGGTAATTCACCCCTCCACTTT.

The V gene is TRBV7-2, the J gene TRBJ1-5; maybe TRBD1 (6 bases). The V end was cut by 6 bases, the J end by 0 bases, with 9 bases between. This CDR3 is built from 14 residues. The germline V gene encodes CDR1 SGHTA and CDR2 FQGNSA. CDR3 protein: CASRAGDSNQPQHF. As DNA, the CDR3 is TGTGCCAGCAGGGCAGGGGATAGCAATCAGCCCCAGCATTTT. Filled out from reference TRBV7-2 and TRBJ1-5, the complete variable domain reads GAGVSQSPSNKVTEKGKDVELRCDPISGHTALYWYRQSLGQGLEFLIYFQGNSAPDKSGLPSDRFSAERTGGSVSTLTIQRTQQEDSAVYLCASRAGDSNQPQHFGDGTRLSIL.

This chain joins TRBV5-6 and TRBJ1-2; D uncertain. The CDR3 is 15 amino acids. Looked up from germline, CDR1 is SGHDT and CDR2 is YYEEEE. V was clipped by 0 bases and J by 2 bases, with 11 bases between them. The CDR3 coding sequence is TGTGCCAGCAGCTTGGTCGGCCAGGACAACTATGGCTACACCTTC. This codes for CASSLVGQDNYGYTF.

The V gene is TRBV15, the J gene TRBJ1-2; tentative D call: TRBD1 (6 bases). The CDR3 runs 17 residues. Per the germline V gene, CDR1 is LNHNV and CDR2 is YYDKDF (reference sequence). V was shortened by 4 bases and J by 8 bases, with 26 bases between the two germline ends. CDR3 loop: CATSIRPGQTLAGGYTF. The CDR3 DNA reads as TGTGCCACCAGCATCAGACCGGGACAAACACTCGCAGGGGGCTACACCTTC.

The chain joins TRBV29-1 to TRBJ1-5; D possibly corresponds to TRBD1 (5 bases). V shed 4 bases and J shed 2 bases, with 12 bases lying between them. Germline CDR1 reads SQVTM; CDR2 reads ANQGSEA. This CDR3 is built from 14 residues. CDR3 sequence: CSVVVREGNQPQHF. CDR3 coding DNA: TGCAGCGTTGTGGTCAGGGAAGGCAATCAGCCCCAGCATTTT.

The chain has TRBV19 and TRBJ1-5; 7 positions match TRBD1. Germline CDR1 reads LNHDA; CDR2 reads SQIVND (reference sequence). The junction had 8 bases not matched to a gene; V was cut back by 6 bases and J by 3 bases. The CDR3 contains 15 residues. CDR3: CASRTGQYNNQPQHF. The CDR3 DNA is TGTGCCAGTAGGACGGGACAGTATAACAATCAGCCCCAGCATTTT.

This CDR3 reads CASSLPTSGEGEGQTGELFF. The CDR3 DNA reads as TGTGCCAGCAGCCTACCGACCTCCGGGGAGGGGGAGGGCCAGACCGGGGAGCTGTTTTTT. The chain employs TRBV9 and TRBJ2-2, with D possibly being TRBD2 (7 bases). CDR1 and CDR2 from the germline V gene are SGDLS and YYNGEE. The CDR3 runs 20 residues. The ends were cut back, 4 bases at V and 5 bases at J, with 30 bases in the middle.

This clone appeared a single time. The chain uses TRBV6-5 and TRBJ1-2, with 9 bases aligning to TRBD1. V shed 6 bases and J 6 bases; nucleotides not matched to a gene: 11. The germline CDR1 and CDR2 sequences are MNHEY and SVGAGI. CDR3 size: 15 residues. CDR3 in amino acids: CASRQTLRQGDGYTF. CDR3 coding DNA: TGTGCCAGCAGACAAACCCTCAGACAGGGGGATGGCTACACCTTC.

The chain uses TRBV5-1 and TRBJ1-1; tentatively, D is TRBD1 (5 bases). Germline CDR1 SGHRS, CDR2 YFSETQ. With 5 bases removed from V and 7 bases from J, the gap between germline ends came to 18 bases. There are 14 residues in the CDR3. DNA for the CDR3: TGCGCCAGCAGAATAAATCAGGGTTGGGATGAAGCTTTCTTT. Translated: CASRINQGWDEAFF.